One and the same sample provided the 10 T cell receptor beta chains below, sequenced in a study of T cell repertoires in cytomegalovirus infection. TCRdb called the reads again in MiXCR, with one record for every CDR3 protein. The table lists some 320,000 distinct CDR3 sequences, approximately 9.5% of them singletons. Sequencing was performed on PBMCs. These receptor sequences come from a human donor in good health (CMV status not recorded). Some clones in this sample may be carry-over from other donors' samples.

This clonotype was observed a handful of times. The CDR3, as DNA: TGTGCCAGCAGCTCACAGGGCCTTCAAGTCGACGAGCAGTACTTC. Encoded protein: CASSSQGLQVDEQYF. This chain joins TRBV7-6 and TRBJ2-7; weak D call: TRBD1 (6 bases). Trimming took 4 bases from V and 5 from J, leaving 18 bases between them. The CDR3 spans 15 residues. Germline V gives CDR1 SGHVS, CDR2 FNYEAQ.

The V and J genes are TRBV5-1 and TRBJ2-1; no clear D gene. The V gene's germline CDR1 is SGHRS and CDR2 YFSETQ. V dropped 2 bases and J dropped 5 bases, with 11 bases sitting between them. The CDR3 is 14 residues long. The CDR3, as DNA: TGCGCCAGCAGCTTAGCGCCCATGGACAATGAGCAGTTCTTC. Translated, it gives CASSLAPMDNEQFF.

This clonotype was counted many times. The chain combines TRBV2 with TRBJ1-2, with unresolved D. The CDR3 is 14 residues long. Germline V gives CDR1 SNHLY, CDR2 FYNNEI. V was shortened by 4 bases and J by 5 bases, with 14 bases between the two germline ends. The CDR3 nucleotides are TGTGCCAGCAGTGCCAGTAACCTAGGGTATGGCTACACCTTC. Protein sequence: CASSASNLGYGYTF.

This clonotype was seen ten or more times. The chain carries TRBV10-2 and TRBJ2-5, with 7 bases aligning to TRBD2. V lost 7 bases and J lost 7; bases outside the gene matches: 3. There are 11 residues in the CDR3. Germline V gene sequence: CDR1 WSHSY, CDR2 SAAADI. In DNA form, the CDR3 reads TGCGCCAGCAAGCGGGAACGGACCCAGTACTTC. Amino acid sequence: CASKRERTQYF.

The chain has TRBV4-1 and TRBJ2-5, with D maybe TRBD1 (6 bases). The ends were cut back, 0 bases at V and 2 bases at J, with 7 bases in the middle. The CDR3 runs to 14 residues. Germline V gene data show CDR1 as MGHRA and CDR2 as YSYEKL. CDR3 nucleotide sequence: TGCGCCAGCAGCCAAGAAGGGACACAAGAGACCCAGTACTTC. Translating it yields CASSQEGTQETQYF.

J is TRBJ1-6 and V is TRBV28; 8 bases are a match to TRBD1. Germline values: CDR1 MDHEN, CDR2 SYDVKM. The V and J ends lost 6 bases and 10 bases, in that order; junction bases with no gene match: 17. CDR3 length equals 17 residues. This CDR3 is CASSRWTGTLGGSPLHF. In DNA form, the CDR3 reads TGTGCCAGCAGCCGTTGGACAGGGACCTTAGGGGGGTCACCCCTCCACTTT.

This clonotype showed up many times. This chain uses TRBV29-1 with TRBJ1-2; TRBD1 might be the D (6 bases). CDR3 size: 11 residues. V was cut by 4 bases and J by 5 bases, with 8 bases left in between. CDR1 is SQVTM, CDR2 ANQGSEA, per germline. CDR3 sequence: CSVVGAYGYTF. CDR3 nucleotide sequence: TGCAGCGTTGTGGGGGCGTATGGCTACACCTTC.

The chain combines TRBV6-1 with TRBJ2-1, with D possibly TRBD2 on 6 matching bases. The ends were cut back, 5 bases at V and 3 bases at J, with 14 bases in the middle. CDR3 size: 15 residues. Germline V gene lookup returns CDR1 MNHNS and CDR2 SASEGT. CDR3 DNA sequence: TGTGCCAGCAGTTACGGAGGGGTTGACTACAATGAGCAGTTCTTC. Translated, it gives CASSYGGVDYNEQFF.

V and J are TRBV27 and TRBJ2-7, with unresolved D. This CDR3 comprises 13 residues. Per germline, CDR1 MNHEY and CDR2 SMNVEV (reference sequence). V was pared by 3 bases and J by 0 bases, with 6 bases between. The CDR3 region is CASSFQFSYEQYF. Here the CDR3 DNA reads TGTGCCAGCAGTTTTCAGTTCTCCTACGAGCAGTACTTC.

This clonotype was observed at least ten times. The genes are TRBV7-2 and TRBJ2-3, with D possibly matching TRBD2 (6 bases). Germline lookup yields CDR1 SGHTA and CDR2 FQGNSA. V gave up 6 bases and J gave up 4 bases, with 17 bases separating them. The CDR3 consists of 15 residues. The CDR3 coding sequence is TGTGCCAGCAGTCAAGGAGGAGGGGTATCAGATACGCAGTATTTT. Amino acids: CASSQGGGVSDTQYF.